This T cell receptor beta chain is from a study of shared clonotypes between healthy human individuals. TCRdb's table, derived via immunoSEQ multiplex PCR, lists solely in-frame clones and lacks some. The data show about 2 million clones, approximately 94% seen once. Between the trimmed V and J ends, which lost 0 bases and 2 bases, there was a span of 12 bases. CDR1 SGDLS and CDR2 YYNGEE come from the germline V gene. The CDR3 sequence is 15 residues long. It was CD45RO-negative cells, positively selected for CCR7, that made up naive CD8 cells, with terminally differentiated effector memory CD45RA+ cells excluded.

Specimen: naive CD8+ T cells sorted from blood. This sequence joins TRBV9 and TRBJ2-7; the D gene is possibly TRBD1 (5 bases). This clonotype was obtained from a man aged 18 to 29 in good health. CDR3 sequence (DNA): TGTGCCAGCAGCGTAGACTCGGACATACCCTACGAGCAGTACTTC. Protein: CASSVDSDIPYEQYF.